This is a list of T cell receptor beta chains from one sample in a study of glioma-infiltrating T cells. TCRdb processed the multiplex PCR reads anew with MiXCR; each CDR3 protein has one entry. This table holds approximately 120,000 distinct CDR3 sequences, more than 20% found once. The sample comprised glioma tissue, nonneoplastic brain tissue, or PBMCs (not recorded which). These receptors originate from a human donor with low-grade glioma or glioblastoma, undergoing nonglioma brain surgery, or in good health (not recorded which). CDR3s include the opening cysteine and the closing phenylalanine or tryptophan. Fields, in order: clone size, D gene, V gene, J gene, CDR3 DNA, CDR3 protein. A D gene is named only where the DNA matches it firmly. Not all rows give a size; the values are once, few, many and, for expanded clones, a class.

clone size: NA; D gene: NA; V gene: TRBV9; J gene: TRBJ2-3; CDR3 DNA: TGTGCCAGCAGCGTAGGAGGAAGCGACCGAGATACGCAGTATTTT; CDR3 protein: CASSVGGSDRDTQYF
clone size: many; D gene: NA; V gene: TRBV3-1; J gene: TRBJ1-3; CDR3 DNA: TGTGCCAGCAGTTCAGATTCTGGAAACACCATATATTTT; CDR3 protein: CASSSDSGNTIYF
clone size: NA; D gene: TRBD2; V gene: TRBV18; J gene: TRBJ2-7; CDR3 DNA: TGTGCCAGCTCACCGAGCGGGGGGGCCTACGAGCAGTACTTC; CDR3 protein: CASSPSGGAYEQYF
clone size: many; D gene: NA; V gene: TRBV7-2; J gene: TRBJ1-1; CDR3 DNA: TGTGCCAGCACTCCCCAAAGGTTGAACACTGAAGCTTTCTTT; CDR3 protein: CASTPQRLNTEAFF
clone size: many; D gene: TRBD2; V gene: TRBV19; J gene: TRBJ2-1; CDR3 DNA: TGTGCCAGTAAGGGAATAGCGGGCACCGATAGCTCCTACAATGAGCAGTTCTTC; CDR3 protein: CASKGIAGTDSSYNEQFF
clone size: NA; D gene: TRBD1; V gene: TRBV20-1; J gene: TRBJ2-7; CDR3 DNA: TGCAGCGTTACGCCGACAGGGGCTAAATACGAGCAGTACTTC; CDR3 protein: CSVTPTGAKYEQYF
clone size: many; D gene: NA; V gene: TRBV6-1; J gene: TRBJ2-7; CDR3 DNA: TGTGCCAGCAGTGAAGGAGTAGGGGTTACCTACGAGCAGTACTTC; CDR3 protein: CASSEGVGVTYEQYF
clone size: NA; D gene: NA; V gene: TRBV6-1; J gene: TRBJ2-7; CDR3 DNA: TGTGCCAGCAGCATAGATCGTCGGGATCAGTACTTC; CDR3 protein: CASSIDRRDQYF
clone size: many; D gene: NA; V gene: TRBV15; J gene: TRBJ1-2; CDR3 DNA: TGTGCCACCAGCAGAGAGGGGGTAACTAACTATGGCTACACCTTC; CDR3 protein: CATSREGVTNYGYTF
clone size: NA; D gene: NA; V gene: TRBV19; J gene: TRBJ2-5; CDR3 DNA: TGTGCCAGTAGTAGTCCAGGGGCACAAGAGACCCAGTACTTC; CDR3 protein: CASSSPGAQETQYF
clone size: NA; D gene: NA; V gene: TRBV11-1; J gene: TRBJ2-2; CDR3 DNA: TGTGCCAGCAGCTTACAGCACGGGAACACCGGGGAGCCGTTTTTT; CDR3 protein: CASSLQHGNTGEPFF
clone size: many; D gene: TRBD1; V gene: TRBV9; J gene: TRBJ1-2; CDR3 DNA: TGTGCCAGCAGGGGGACAGGGAATAACTATGGCTACACCTTC; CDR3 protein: CASRGTGNNYGYTF
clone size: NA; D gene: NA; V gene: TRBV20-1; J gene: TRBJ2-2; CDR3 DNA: TGCGGTGGGTCCGTCCCGGGAAGCACCGGGGAGCTGTTTTTT; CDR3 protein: CGGSVPGSTGELFF
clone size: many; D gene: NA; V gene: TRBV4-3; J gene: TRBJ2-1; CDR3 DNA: TGCGCCAGCAGCCAGTACTCCTCGGGGACATACAATGAGCAGTTCTTC; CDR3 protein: CASSQYSSGTYNEQFF
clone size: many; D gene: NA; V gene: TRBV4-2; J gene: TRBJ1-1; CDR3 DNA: TGTGCCAGCAGCCACCCGACCCTTACTGAAGCTTTCTTT; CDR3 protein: CASSHPTLTEAFF
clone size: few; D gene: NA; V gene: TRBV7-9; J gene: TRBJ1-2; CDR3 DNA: TGTGCCAGCAGCTTAGGCGTCGCCGGCTACTATGGCTACACCTTC; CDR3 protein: CASSLGVAGYYGYTF
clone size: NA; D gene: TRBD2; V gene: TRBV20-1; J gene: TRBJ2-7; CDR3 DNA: TGCAGTGCTCCCAGCGGGAGCCACGAGCAGTACTTC; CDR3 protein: CSAPSGSHEQYF
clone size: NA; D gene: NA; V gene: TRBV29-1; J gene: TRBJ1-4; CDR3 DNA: TGCAGCGTTGGGTGGGATGAAAAACTGTTTTTT; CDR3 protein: CSVGWDEKLFF
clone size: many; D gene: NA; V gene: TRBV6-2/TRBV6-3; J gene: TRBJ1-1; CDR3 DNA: TGTGCCAGCAGTTTAGGTACTGAAGCTTTCTTT; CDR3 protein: CASSLGTEAFF
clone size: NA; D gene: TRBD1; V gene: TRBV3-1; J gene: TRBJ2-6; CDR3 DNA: TGTGCCAGCAGCCATGACAGGGGAGGCTCTGGGGCCAACGTCCTGACTTTC; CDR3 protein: CASSHDRGGSGANVLTF
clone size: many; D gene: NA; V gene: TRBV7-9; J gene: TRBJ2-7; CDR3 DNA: TGTGCCAGCTCCCCCCAGAATGAAGTGCAGTACTTC; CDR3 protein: CASSPQNEVQYF
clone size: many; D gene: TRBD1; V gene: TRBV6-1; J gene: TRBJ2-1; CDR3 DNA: TGTGCCAGCAGCCTACAGGGGAACAATGAGCAGTTCTTC; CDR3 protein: CASSLQGNNEQFF
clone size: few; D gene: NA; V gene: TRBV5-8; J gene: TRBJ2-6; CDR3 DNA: TGTGCCAGCAGCTTGCAATACGGTTCTGGGGCCAACGTCCTGACTTTC; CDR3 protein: CASSLQYGSGANVLTF
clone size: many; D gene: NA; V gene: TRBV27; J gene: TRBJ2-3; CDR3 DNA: TGTGCCAGCAGTTTATTCGGTAGGGAAGTCACAGATACGCAGTATTTT; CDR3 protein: CASSLFGREVTDTQYF
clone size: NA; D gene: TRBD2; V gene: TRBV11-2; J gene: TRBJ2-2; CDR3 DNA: TGTGCCAGCAGCTTAGAGGCTAGCGGGAGGCCACGGACCGGGGAGCTGTTTTTT; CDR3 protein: CASSLEASGRPRTGELFF
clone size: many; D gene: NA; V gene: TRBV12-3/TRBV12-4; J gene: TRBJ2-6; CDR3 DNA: TGTGCCAGCAGTCGTTCACCCTCTGGGGCCAACGTCCTGACTTTC; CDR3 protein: CASSRSPSGANVLTF
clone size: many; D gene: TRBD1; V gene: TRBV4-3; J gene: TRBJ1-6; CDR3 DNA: TGCGCCAGCAGCCAGACAAGCGACAGGGGGTTGTCACCCCTCCACTTT; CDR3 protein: CASSQTSDRGLSPLHF
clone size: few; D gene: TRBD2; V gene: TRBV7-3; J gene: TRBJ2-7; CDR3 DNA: TGTGCCAGCAGCCTAACTAGCGACCACGAGCAGTACTTC; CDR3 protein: CASSLTSDHEQYF
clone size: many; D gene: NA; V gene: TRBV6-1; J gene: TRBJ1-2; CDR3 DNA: TGTGCCAGCAGTGAAGGGGGACTTCTTGGATATGGCTACACCTTC; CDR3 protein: CASSEGGLLGYGYTF
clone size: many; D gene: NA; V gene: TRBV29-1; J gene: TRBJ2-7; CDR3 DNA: TGCAGCGTTGTGGCAGGGTCCTACGAGCAGTACTTC; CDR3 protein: CSVVAGSYEQYF
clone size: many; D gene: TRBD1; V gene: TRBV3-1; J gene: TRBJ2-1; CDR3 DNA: TGTGCCAGCAGCCCCACCGGGACAGGGAGCCATGAGCAGTTCTTC; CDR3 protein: CASSPTGTGSHEQFF
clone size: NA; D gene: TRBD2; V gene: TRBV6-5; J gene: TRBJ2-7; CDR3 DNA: TGTGCCAGCATCCAGCGGGAGAGGAGATCCTACGAGCAGTACTTC; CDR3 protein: CASIQRERRSYEQYF
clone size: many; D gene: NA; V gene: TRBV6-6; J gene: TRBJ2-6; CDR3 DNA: TGTGCCAGCAGTTACTTCCACGCCTCGACGGGGGCCAACGTCCTGACTTTC; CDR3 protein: CASSYFHASTGANVLTF
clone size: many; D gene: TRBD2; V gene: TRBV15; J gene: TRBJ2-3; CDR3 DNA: TGTGCCACCAGCAGAGATGGCAGCGGGAACGCAGATACGCAGTATTTT; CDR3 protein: CATSRDGSGNADTQYF
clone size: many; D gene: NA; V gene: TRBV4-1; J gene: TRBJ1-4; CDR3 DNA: TGCGCCAGCAGCCCACCGGGACAAATCGCTGAAAAACTGTTTTTT; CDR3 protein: CASSPPGQIAEKLFF
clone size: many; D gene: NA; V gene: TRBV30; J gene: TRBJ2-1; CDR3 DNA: TGTGCCTGGAGCGCGGGACCTTCCTACAATGAGCAGTTCTTC; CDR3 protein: CAWSAGPSYNEQFF
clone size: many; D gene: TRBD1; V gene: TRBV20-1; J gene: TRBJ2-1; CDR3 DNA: TGCAGTGCTAGAGTATACAGGGGGCGGTTCAGTGAGCAGTTCTTC; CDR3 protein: CSARVYRGRFSEQFF
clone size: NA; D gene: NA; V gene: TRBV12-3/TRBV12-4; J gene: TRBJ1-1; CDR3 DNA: TGTGCCAGCAGTCTGATTTTGGCTGAAGCTTTCTTT; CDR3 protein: CASSLILAEAFF
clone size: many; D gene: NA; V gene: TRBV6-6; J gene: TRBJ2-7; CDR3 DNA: TGTGCCAGCAGTTACTCGAACAGGTTTTTCGACGAGCAGTACTTC; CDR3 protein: CASSYSNRFFDEQYF
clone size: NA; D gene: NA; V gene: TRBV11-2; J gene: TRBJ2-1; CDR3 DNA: TGTGCCAGCAGCTTGGACATGGGCTTGAATGAGCAGTTCTTC; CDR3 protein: CASSLDMGLNEQFF
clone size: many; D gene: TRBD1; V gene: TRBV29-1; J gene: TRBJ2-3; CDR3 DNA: TGCAGCGTTGATCCTTCCCAGGGGGCGACAGATACGCAGTATTTT; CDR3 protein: CSVDPSQGATDTQYF
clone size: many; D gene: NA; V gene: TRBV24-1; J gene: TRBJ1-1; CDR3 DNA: TGTGCCACCAGTCGGGCTGGACGGGACACTGAAGCTTTCTTT; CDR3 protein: CATSRAGRDTEAFF
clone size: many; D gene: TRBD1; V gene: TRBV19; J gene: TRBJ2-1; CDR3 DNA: TGTGCCAGCAAGGACAGGGAAGGTTACAATGAGCAGTTCTTC; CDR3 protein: CASKDREGYNEQFF
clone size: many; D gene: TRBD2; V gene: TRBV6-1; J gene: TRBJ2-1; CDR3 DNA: TGTGCCAGCACTGGGGGGAGCGCGGGAGGGAGGATGTATGAGCAGTTCTTC; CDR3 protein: CASTGGSAGGRMYEQFF
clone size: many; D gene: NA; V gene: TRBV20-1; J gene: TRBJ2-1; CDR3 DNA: TGCAGTGCTTTAGAATACAATGAGCAGTTCTTC; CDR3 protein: CSALEYNEQFF
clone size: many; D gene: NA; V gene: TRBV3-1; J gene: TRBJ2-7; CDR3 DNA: TGTGCCAGCAGCCAGTCAGGGCTACCCGGCGGCGAGCAGTACTTC; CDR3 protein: CASSQSGLPGGEQYF
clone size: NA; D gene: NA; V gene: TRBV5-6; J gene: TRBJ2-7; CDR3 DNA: TGTGCCAGCAGCTATAGACCCGGGAGATACAACTACGAGCAGTACTTC; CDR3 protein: CASSYRPGRYNYEQYF
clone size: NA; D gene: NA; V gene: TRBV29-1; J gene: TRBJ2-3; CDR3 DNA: TGCAGCGGCGTGGAGAGTCTAGGGTTAGATACGCAGTATTTT; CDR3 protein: CSGVESLGLDTQYF
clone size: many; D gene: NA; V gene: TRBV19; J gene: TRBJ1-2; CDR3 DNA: TGTGCCACTGCGACAGCTAACTATGGCTACACCTTC; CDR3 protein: CATATANYGYTF
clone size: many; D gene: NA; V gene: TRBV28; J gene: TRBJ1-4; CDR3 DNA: TGTGCCAGCAGTCCCCCAGGGAGAGATGAAAAACTGTTTTTT; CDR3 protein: CASSPPGRDEKLFF
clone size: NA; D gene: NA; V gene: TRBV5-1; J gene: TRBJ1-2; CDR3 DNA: TGCGCCAGCAGCACACAACCGGGGGAAAACTATGGCTACACCTTC; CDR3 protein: CASSTQPGENYGYTF
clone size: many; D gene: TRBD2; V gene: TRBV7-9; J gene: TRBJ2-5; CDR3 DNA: TGTGCCAGCAGCCCCGGACTAGCGGGAAAAGAGACCCAGTACTTC; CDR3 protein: CASSPGLAGKETQYF
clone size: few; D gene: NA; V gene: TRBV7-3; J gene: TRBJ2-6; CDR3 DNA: TGTGCCAGCAGTTCGTCGTTGGGGTCTCCTGGGGCCAACGTCCTGACTTTC; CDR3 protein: CASSSSLGSPGANVLTF
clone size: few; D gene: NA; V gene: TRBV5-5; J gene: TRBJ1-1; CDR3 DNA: TGTGCCAGCAGCTTGCAGGGGTATTGGGACACTGAAGCTTTCTTT; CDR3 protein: CASSLQGYWDTEAFF
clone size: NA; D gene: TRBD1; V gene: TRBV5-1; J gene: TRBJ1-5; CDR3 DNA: TGCGCCAGCAGCACCGGACAGGGCGACAATCAGCCCCAGCATTTT; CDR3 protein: CASSTGQGDNQPQHF
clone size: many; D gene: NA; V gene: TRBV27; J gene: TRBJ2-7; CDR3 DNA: TGTGCCAGCAGTTTAACAGACAGCTCCTACGAGCAGTACTTC; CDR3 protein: CASSLTDSSYEQYF
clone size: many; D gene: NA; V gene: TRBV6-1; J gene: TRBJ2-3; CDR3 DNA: TGTGCCAGCAGCCCTCCGGCAGATACGCAGTATTTT; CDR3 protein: CASSPPADTQYF
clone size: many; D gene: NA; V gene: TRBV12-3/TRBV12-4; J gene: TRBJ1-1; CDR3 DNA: TGTGCCAGCAGTAGGGGTGCTGAAGCTTTCTTT; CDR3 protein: CASSRGAEAFF
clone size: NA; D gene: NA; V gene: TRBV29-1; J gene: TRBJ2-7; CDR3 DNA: TGCAGCGTACTGGACGGATCCTACGAGCAGTACTTC; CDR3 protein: CSVLDGSYEQYF
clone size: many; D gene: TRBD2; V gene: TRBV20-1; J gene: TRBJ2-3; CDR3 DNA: TGCAGTGCTAGAGATCTCCATAGCGGGAGACTGGATACGCAGTATTTT; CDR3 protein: CSARDLHSGRLDTQYF